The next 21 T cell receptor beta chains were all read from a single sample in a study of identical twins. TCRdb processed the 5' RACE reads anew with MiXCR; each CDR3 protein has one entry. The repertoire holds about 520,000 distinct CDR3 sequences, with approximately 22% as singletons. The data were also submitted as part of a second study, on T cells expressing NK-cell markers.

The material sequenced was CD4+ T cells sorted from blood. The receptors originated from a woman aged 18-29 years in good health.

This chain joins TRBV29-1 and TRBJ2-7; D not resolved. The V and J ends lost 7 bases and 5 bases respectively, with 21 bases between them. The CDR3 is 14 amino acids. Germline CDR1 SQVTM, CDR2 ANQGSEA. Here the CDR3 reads CSALGSSLGNEQYF. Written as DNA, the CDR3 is TGCAGCGCTCTCGGATCCAGCCTTGGGAACGAGCAGTACTTC.

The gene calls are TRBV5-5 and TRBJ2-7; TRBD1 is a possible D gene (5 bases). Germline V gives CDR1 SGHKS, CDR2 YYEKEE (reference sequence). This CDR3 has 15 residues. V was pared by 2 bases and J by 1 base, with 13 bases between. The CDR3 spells CASSLTGFVSYEQYF. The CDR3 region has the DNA TGTGCCAGCAGCTTAACAGGTTTCGTTTCCTACGAGCAGTACTTC.

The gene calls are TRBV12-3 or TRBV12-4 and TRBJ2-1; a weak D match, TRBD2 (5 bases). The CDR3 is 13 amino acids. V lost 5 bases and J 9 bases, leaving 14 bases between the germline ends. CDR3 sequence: CASSGREFGEQFF. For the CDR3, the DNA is TGTGCCAGCAGTGGCCGGGAATTCGGTGAGCAGTTCTTC.

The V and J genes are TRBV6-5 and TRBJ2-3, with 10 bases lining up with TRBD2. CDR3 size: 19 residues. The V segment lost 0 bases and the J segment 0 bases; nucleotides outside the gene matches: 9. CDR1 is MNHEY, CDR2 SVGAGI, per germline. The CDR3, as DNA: TGTGCCAGCAGTTACTCGCAGACTAGCGGGTATTCTAGCACAGATACGCAGTATTTT. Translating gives CASSYSQTSGYSSTDTQYF.

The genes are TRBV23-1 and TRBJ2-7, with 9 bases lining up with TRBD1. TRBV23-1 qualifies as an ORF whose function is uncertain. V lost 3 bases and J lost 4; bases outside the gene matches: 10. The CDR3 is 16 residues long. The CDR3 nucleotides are TGCGCCAGCAGTCATCGCCGGGACAGGGTTATTTACGAGCAGTACTTC. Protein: CASSHRRDRVIYEQYF.

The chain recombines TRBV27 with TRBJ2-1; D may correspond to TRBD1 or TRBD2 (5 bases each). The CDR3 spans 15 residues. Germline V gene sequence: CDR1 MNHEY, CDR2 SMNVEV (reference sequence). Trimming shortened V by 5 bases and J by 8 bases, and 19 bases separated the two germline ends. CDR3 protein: CASSISGAYTDEQFF. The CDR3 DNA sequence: TGTGCCAGCAGTATCTCCGGGGCCTACACGGATGAGCAGTTCTTC.

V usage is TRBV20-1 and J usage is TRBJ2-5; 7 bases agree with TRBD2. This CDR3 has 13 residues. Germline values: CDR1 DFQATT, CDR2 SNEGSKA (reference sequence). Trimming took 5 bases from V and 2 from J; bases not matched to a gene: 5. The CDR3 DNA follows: TGCAGTGCTCCGCTGGGGGGGCAAGAGACCCAGTACTTC. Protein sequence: CSAPLGGQETQYF.

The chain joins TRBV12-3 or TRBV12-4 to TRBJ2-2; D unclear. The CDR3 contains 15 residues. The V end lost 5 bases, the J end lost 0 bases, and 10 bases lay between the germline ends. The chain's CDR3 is CASSRTETNTGELFF. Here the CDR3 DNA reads TGTGCCAGCAGTCGAACAGAAACGAACACCGGGGAGCTGTTTTTT.

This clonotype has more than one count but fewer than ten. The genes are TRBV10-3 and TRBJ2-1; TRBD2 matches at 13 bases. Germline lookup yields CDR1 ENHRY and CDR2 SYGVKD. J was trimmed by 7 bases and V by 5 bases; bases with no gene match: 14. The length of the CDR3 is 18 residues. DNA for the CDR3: TGTGCCATCAGTTCCCTTGGGGGGGGACTAGCGGGACTTAATGAGCAGTTCTTC. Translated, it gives CAISSLGGGLAGLNEQFF.

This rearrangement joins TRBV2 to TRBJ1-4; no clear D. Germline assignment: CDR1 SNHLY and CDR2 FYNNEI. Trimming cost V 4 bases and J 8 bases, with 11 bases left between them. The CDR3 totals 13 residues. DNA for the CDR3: TGTGCCAGCAGTGTCTCATCTGGGGAAAAACTGTTTTTT. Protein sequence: CASSVSSGEKLFF. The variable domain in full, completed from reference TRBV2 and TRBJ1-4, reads EPEVTQTPSHQVTQMGQEVILRCVPISNHLYFYWYRQILGQKVEFLVSFYNNEISEKSEIFDDQFSVERPDGSNFTLKIRSTKLEDSAMYFCASSVSSGEKLFFGSGTQLSVL.

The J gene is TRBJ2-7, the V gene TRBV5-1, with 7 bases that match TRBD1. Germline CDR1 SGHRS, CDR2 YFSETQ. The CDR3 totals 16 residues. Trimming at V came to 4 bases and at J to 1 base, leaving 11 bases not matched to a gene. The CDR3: CASSLDRTGPSYEQYF. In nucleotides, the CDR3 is TGCGCCAGCAGCCTGGATCGGACAGGACCTTCCTACGAGCAGTACTTC.

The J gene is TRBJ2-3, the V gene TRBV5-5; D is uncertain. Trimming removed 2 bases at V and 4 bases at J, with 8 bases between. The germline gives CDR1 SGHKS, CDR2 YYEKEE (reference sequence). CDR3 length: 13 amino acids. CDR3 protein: CASSLSRADTQYF. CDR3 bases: TGTGCCAGCAGCTTATCCCGGGCAGATACGCAGTATTTT.

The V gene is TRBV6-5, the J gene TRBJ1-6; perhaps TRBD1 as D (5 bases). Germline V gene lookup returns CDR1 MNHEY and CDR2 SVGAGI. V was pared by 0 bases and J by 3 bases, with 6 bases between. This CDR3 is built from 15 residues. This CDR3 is CASSYSQGYNSPLHF. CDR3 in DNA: TGTGCCAGCAGTTACTCCCAGGGCTATAATTCACCCCTCCACTTT.

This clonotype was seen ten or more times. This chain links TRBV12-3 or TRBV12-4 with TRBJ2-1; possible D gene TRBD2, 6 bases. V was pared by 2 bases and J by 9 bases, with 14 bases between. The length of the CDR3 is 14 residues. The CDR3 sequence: CASSLFGSGVEQFF. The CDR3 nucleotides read TGTGCCAGCAGTTTATTTGGTTCGGGAGTTGAGCAGTTCTTC.

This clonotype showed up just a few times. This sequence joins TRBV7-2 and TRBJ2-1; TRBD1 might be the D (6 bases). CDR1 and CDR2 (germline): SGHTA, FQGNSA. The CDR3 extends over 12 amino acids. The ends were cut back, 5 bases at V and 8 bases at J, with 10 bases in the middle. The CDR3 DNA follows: TGTGCCAGCAGCCAACAGGGATATGAGCAGTTCTTC. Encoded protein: CASSQQGYEQFF.

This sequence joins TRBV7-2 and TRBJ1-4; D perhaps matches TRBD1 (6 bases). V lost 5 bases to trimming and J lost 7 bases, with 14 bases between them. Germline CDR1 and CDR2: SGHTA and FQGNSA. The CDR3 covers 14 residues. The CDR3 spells CASSLQGNGEKLFF. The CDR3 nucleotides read TGTGCCAGCAGCCTACAGGGTAACGGTGAAAAACTGTTTTTT.

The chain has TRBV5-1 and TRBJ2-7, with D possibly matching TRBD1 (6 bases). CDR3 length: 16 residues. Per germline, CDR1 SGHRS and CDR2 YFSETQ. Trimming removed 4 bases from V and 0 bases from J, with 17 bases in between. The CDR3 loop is CASSVKTGPSSYEQYF. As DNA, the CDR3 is TGCGCCAGCAGCGTTAAGACAGGCCCCAGCTCCTACGAGCAGTACTTC.

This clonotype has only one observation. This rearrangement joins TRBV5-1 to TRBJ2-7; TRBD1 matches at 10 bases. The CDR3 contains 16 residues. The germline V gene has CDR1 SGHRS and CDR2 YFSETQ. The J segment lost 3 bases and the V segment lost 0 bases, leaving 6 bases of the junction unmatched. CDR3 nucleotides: TGCGCCAGCAGCTTGGGCGGGACAGGGGCTATCTACGAGCAGTACTTC. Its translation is CASSLGGTGAIYEQYF.

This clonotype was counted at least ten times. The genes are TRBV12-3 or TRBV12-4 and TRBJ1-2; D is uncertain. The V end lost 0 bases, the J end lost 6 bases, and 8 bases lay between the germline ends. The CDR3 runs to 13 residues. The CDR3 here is CASSLAAGNGYTF. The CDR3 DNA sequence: TGTGCCAGCAGTTTAGCCGCGGGGAATGGCTACACCTTC.

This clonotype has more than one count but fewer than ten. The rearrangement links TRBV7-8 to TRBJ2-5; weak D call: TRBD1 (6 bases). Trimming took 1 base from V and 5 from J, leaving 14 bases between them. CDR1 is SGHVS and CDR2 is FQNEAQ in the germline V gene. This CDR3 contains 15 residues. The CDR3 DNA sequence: TGTGCCAGCAGCTTAGACATACAGGGATGGGAGACCCAGTACTTC. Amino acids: CASSLDIQGWETQYF.

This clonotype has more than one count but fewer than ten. The chain's CDR3 is CASSLRGRVQETQYF. The CDR3 DNA is TGTGCCAGCAGCCTAAGGGGTAGGGTTCAAGAGACCCAGTACTTC. J is TRBJ2-5 and V is TRBV3-1, with D possibly being TRBD1 (5 bases). Germline V gives CDR1 LGHDT, CDR2 YNNKEL (reference sequence). Between the trimmed V and J ends, which lost 4 bases and 2 bases, there was a span of 14 bases. This CDR3 has 15 amino acids.